This T cell receptor (beta chain) stems from a study of cytomegalovirus exposure and HLA in healthy donors. Overall study context: The platform used for the 120 or so validation repertoires matched that of the 650 to 750 first-cohort repertoires, a later analysis reported. Findings and caveats of the study: It was reported that the classifier diagnosed cytomegalovirus status with high specificity and sensitivity in both the original and validation cohorts. Across donors, most TCRs were seen rarely, yet some public ones were widespread. Cytomegalovirus-associated TCR beta chains were listed, numbering 164.

Trimming cost V 6 bases and J 6 bases; bases outside gene matches: 10. This CDR3 has 14 residues. Germline CDR1 LNHDA, CDR2 SQIVND (reference sequence). Sequencing used immunoSEQ multiplex PCR; TCRdb keeps in-frame clones, though not all of them. The sample holds over 150,000 clones; 75% to 90% are singletons and the top ten take about a fifth. As to this clone: Its antigen remains unknown.

Sequencing was performed on PBMCs. The gene calls are TRBV19 and TRBJ2-5, with TRBD1 identical over 7 bases. This TCR was recovered from a man between 18 and 35 years old in good health and CMV-seropositive. CDR3 sequence reads: CASSLQQGSKTQYF. The CDR3 DNA sequence: TGTGCCAGTAGCCTACAACAGGGGAGCAAGACCCAGTACTTC.